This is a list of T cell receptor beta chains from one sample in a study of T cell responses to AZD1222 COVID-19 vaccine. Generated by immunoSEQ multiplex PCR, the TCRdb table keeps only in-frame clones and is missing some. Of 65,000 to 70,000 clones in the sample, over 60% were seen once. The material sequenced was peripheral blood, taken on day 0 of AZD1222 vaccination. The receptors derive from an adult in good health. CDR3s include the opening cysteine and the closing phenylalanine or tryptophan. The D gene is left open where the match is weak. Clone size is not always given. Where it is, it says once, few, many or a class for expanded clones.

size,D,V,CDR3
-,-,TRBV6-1,CASSNRQNTEAFF
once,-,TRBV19,CASSRAVEPYEQYF
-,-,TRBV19,CASSIVILGTDEQFF
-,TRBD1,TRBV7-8,CASSPILGTGGSSPLHF
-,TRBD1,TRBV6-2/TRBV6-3,CASSPDRGQAFF
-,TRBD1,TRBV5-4,CASSLGTGQGAYEQYF
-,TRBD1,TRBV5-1,CASSPEQGYIQETQYF
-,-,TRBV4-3,CASSQGRTYNEQFF
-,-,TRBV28,CASRGGWNNYEQYF
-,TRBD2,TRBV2,CASSVVTSGGYDEQYF
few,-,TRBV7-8,CASSPRGEGVMRGNEQFF
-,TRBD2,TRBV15,CATSTRSGSAGGRSYNEQFF
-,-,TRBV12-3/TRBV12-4,CASHAGEGDGYTF
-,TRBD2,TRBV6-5,CASRLRGGTDTQYF
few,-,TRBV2,CARVTGTEALGYTF
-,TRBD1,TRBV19,CASSTGWQGAIEGDQPQHF
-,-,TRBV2,CASVWGADTQYF
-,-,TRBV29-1,CSVDTGQNYGYTF
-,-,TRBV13,CASSLGRGAGGTDTQYF
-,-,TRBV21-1,CASSKAGRPGQGLYGYTF
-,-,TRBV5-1,CASSFTTFTGELFF
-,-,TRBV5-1,CASRMGHSTNEKLFF
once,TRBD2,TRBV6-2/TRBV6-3,CASSTFILAGGSTDTQYF
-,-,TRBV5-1,CASSPGTTGSRPQHF
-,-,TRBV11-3,CASSLVGAGELFF
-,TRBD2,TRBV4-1,CASSRTSTSGGTYEQYF
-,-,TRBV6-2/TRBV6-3,CASSYSPAWKGSIFSEQYF
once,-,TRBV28,CASSFFGATGELFF
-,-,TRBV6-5,CASSQQYEQYF
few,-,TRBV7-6,CASRGMNTEAFF
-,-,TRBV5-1,CASSLKGPQETQYF
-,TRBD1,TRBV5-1,CASSFGTGLGNTIYF
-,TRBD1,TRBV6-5,CASSYAGQGNTGELFF
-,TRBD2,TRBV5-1,CASSLETSPGELFF
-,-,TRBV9,CASSPLVGEKNTGELFF
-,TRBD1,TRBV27,CASSFGQGAYNEQFF
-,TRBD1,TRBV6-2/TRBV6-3,CASSSPGQGAVGYTF
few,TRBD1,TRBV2,CASSAANLAGGTYEQFF
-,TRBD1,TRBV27,CASSLSRDRTNSPLHF
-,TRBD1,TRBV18,CASSPGQEGYGYTF
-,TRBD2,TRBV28,CASSLWRLAGGPGELFF
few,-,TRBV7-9,CASSSNVGGVNYGYTF
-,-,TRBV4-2,CASSPRVFTETQYF
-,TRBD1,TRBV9,CASSPERTGGEEKLFF
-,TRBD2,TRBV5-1,CASSSGTSKETQYF
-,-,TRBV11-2,CASSLVGGEQYF
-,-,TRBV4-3,CASSQGHRDTEAFF
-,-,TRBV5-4,CASSDRGGLSSYEQYF
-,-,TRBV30,CAWRHDYSTGELFF
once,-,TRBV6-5,CASRAGNQPQHF
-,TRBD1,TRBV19,CASSIFWDREYSQPQHF
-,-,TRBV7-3,CASRLASSAGELFF
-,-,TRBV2,CASSDRNEQFF
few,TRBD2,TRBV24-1,CATTREVYEQYF
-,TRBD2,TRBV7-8,CASSFSASGAYEQYF
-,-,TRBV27,CASRQGGRYEQYF
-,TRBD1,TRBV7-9,CASSSNSRTGWGYGYTF
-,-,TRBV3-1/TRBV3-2,CASSQGTRTNYGYTF
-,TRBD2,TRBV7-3,CASSNGLGGRTQYF
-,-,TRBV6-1,CASSEAGPGNTIYF